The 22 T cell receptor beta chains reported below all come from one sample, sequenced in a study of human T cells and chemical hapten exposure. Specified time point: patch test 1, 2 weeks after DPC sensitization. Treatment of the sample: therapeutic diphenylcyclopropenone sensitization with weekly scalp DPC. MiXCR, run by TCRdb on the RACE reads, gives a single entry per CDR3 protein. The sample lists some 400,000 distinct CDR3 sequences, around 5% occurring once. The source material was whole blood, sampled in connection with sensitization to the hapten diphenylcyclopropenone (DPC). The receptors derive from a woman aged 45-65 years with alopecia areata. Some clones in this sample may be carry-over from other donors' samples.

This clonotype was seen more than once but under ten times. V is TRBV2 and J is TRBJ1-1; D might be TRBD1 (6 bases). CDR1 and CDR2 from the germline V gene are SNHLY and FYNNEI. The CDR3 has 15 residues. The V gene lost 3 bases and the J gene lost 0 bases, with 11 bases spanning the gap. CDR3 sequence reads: CASSEDSSMNTEAFF. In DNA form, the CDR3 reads TGTGCCAGCAGTGAGGACAGCAGCATGAACACTGAAGCTTTCTTT.

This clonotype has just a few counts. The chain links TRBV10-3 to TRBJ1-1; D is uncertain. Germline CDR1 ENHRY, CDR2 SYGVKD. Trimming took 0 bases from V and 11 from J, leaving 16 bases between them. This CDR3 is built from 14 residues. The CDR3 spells CAISESRQISKAFF. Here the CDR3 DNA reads TGTGCCATCAGTGAGTCTCGGCAGATCTCCAAGGCTTTCTTT.

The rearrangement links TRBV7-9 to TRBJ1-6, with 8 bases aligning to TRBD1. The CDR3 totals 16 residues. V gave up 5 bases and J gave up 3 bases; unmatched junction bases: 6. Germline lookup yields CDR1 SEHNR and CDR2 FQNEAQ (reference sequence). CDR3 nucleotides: TGTGCCAGCAGCCGGACAGGGTCAAACTATAATTCACCCCTCCACTTT. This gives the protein CASSRTGSNYNSPLHF.

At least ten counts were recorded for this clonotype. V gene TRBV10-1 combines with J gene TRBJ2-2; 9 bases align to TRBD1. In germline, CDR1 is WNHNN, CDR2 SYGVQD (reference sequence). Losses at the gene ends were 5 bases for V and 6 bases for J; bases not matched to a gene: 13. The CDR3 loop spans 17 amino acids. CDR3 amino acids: CASSSGQGISAPGELFF. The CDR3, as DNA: TGCGCCAGCAGTTCGGGACAGGGAATATCAGCACCCGGGGAGCTGTTTTTT.

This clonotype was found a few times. CDR3 sequence (DNA): TGCAGCGTTCCGGGACTAACGGCCGGGGAGCTGTTTTTT. Translated: CSVPGLTAGELFF. The chain uses TRBV29-1 and TRBJ2-2; 7 positions match TRBD2. CDR1 is SQVTM and CDR2 is ANQGSEA in the germline V gene. J was trimmed by 6 bases and V by 5 bases; bases with no gene match: 6. This CDR3 has 13 residues.

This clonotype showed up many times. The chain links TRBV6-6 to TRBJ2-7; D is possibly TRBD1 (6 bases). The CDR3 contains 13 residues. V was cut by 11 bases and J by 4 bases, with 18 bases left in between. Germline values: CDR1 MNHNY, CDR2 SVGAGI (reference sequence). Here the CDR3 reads CACRDTALYEQYF. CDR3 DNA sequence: TGTGCCTGCCGGGACACTGCTCTTTACGAGCAGTACTTC.

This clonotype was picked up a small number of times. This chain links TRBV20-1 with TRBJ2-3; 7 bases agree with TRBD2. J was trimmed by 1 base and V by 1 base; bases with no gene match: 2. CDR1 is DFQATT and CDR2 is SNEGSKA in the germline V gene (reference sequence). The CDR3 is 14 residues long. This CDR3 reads CSARVRGGTDTQYF. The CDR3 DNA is TGCAGTGCTAGAGTACGGGGGGGCACAGATACGCAGTATTTT.

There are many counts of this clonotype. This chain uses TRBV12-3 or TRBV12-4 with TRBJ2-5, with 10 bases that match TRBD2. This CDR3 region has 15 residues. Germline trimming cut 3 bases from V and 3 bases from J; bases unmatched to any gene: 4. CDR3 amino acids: CASSFWSGGEETQYF. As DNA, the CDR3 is TGTGCCAGCAGTTTCTGGAGCGGGGGGGAAGAGACCCAGTACTTC.

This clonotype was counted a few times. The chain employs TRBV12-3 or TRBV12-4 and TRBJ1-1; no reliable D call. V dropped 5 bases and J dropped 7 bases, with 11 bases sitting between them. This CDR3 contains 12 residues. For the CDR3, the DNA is TGTGCCAGCAGTCTCTCCCGGATTGAAGCTTTCTTT. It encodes CASSLSRIEAFF.

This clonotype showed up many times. The CDR3: CSARGVQERGQPQHF. The DNA for the CDR3 is TGCAGTGCTAGGGGGGTACAGGAAAGGGGGCAGCCCCAGCATTTT. The chain couples TRBV20-1 to TRBJ1-5; the D gene is possibly TRBD1 (6 bases). CDR3 length: 15 amino acids. Germline V gives CDR1 DFQATT, CDR2 SNEGSKA (reference sequence). With 3 bases removed from V and 7 bases from J, the gap between germline ends came to 19 bases.

Written as DNA, the CDR3 is TGCGCCAGCAGCCAAGCCTCTGGGACTATCGTTGATACGCAGTATTTT. It yields the protein CASSQASGTIVDTQYF. The chain couples TRBV4-3 to TRBJ2-3; 7 bases are a match to TRBD2. The CDR3 runs to 16 residues. V lost 1 base, J lost 6 bases, and 10 bases stayed unmatched. Germline-derived CDR1 and CDR2 are LGHNA and YSLEER.

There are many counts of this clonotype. CDR3 bases: TGCGCCAGCAGCGCCGAGACAGGGCCCAATCAGCCCCAGCATTTT. Translated, it gives CASSAETGPNQPQHF. The chain joins TRBV5-1 to TRBJ1-5, with 7 bases that match TRBD1. Trimming took 4 bases from V and 3 from J; bases not matched to a gene: 7. The CDR3 covers 15 residues. CDR1 is SGHRS, CDR2 YFSETQ, per germline.

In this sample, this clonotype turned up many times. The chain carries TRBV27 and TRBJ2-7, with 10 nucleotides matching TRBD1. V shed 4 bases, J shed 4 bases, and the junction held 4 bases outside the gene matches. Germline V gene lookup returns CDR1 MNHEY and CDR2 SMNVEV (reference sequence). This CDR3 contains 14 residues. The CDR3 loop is CASSSTGGEYEQYF. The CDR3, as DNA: TGTGCCAGCAGTTCGACAGGGGGCGAGTACGAGCAGTACTTC.

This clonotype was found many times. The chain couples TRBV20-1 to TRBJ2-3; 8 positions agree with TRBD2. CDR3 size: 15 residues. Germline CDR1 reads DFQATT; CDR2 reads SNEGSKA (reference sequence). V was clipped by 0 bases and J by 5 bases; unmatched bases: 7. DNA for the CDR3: TGCAGTGCTAGAGATACCGGGGGGGGGCTAGATACGCAGTATTTT. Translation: CSARDTGGGLDTQYF.

The CDR3 coding sequence is TGTGCCAGCAGGCCCCCGGGACAGGGGATCAACGAGCAGTACTTC. This sequence encodes CASRPPGQGINEQYF. The chain has TRBV6-2 or TRBV6-3 and TRBJ2-7; 10 bases match TRBD1. The length of the CDR3 is 15 residues. The junction had 10 bases not matched to a gene; V was cut back by 6 bases and J by 5 bases. Germline V lookup: CDR1 MNHEY, CDR2 SVGEGT.

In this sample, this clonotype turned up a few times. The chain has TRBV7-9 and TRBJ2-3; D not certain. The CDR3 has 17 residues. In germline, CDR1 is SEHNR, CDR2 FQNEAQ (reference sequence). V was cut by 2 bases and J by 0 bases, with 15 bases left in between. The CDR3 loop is CASSLRVGRPSTDTQYF. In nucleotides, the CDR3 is TGTGCCAGCAGCTTACGGGTCGGGCGCCCTAGCACAGATACGCAGTATTTT. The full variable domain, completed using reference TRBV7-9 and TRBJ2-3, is DTGVSQNPRHKITKRGQNVTFRCDPISEHNRLYWYRQTLGQGPEFLTYFQNEAQLEKSRLLSDRFSAERPKGSFSTLEIQRTEQGDSAMYLCASSLRVGRPSTDTQYFGPGTRLTVL.

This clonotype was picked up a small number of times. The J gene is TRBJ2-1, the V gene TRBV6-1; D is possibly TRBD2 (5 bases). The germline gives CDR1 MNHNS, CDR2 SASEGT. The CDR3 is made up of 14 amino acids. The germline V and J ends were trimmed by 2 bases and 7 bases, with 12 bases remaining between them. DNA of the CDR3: TGTGCCAGCAGTGAACCGTCCGAGGGAAATGAGCAGTTCTTC. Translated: CASSEPSEGNEQFF.

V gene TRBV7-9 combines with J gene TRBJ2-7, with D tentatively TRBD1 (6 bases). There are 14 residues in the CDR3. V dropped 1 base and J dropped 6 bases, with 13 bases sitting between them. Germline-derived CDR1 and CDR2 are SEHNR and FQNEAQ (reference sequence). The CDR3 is CASSLEQGSLEQYF. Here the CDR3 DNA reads TGTGCCAGCAGCTTAGAACAGGGCTCCCTCGAGCAGTACTTC.

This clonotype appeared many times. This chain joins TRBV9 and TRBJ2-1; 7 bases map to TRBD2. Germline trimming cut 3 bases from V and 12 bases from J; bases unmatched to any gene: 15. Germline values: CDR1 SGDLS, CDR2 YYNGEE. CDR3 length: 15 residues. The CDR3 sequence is CASSEGGALVSRQFF. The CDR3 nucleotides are TGTGCCAGCAGCGAGGGAGGGGCGCTTGTTTCCCGGCAGTTCTTC.

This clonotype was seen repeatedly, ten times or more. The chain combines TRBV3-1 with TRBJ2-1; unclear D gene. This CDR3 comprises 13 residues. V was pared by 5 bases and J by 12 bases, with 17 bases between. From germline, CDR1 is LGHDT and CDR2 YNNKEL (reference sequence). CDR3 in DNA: TGTGCCAGCAGCGCAAGATTGGCTGCTGGGCAGTTCTTC. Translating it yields CASSARLAAGQFF.

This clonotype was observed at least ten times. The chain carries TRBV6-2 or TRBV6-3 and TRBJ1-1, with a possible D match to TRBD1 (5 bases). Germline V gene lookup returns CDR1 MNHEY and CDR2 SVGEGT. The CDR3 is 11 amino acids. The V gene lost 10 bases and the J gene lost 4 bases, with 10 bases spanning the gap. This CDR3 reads CATGQGTEAFF. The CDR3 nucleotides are TGTGCCACAGGGCAAGGCACTGAAGCTTTCTTT.

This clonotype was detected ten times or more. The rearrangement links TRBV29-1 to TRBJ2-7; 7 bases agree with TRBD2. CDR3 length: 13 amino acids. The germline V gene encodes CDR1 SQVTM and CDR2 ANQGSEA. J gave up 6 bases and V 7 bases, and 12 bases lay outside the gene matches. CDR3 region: CSASGPGGTEQYF. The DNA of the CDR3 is TGCAGCGCCTCCGGGCCCGGGGGGACCGAGCAGTACTTC.